The 20 T cell receptor beta chains given below trace back to one sample, sequenced in a study of molecular identifiers for immune sequencing clone quantification. MiXCR, run by TCRdb on the PCR reads, gives a single entry per CDR3 protein. The top ten clones hold nearly 1.5% of a sample with tens of thousands of distinct CDR3 sequences, 15% to 20% of them seen once. What was sequenced was naive CD8+ T cells from blood, with Jurkat cell RNA spiked in. Subset reported: FACS-sorted CD8+CD4-CCR7+CD45RA+ naive T cells. Every receptor here comes from a human donor in good health. Some libraries in this study had Jurkat cell RNA spiked in.

This clonotype appeared many times. The CDR3 loop is CASSESAYYPYEQYF. The CDR3 nucleotides read TGTGCCAGCAGTGAATCGGCTTACTACCCCTACGAGCAGTACTTC. The chain uses TRBV6-1 and TRBJ2-7; D unclear. Between the trimmed V and J ends, which lost 2 bases and 2 bases, there was a span of 13 bases. This CDR3 contains 15 residues. CDR1 is MNHNS, CDR2 SASEGT, per germline.

The V call is TRBV21-1, the J call TRBJ2-5. TRBV21-1 is a documented pseudogene. CDR3 length: 12 residues. The CDR3 nucleotides are TGTGCCAGCAGCACCAAGGTGGTGGCCCAGTACTTC. Amino acid sequence: CASSTKVVAQYF.

This clonotype came up a few times. The chain has TRBV5-1 and TRBJ2-7, with 7 bases aligning to TRBD1. This CDR3 has 14 amino acids. The V gene's germline CDR1 is SGHRS and CDR2 YFSETQ. The V and J ends lost 0 bases and 7 bases, in that order; junction bases with no gene match: 7. The CDR3 nucleotides read TGCGCCAGCAGCTTGGCTCTAGGGGGCACGGAGCAGTACTTC. This encodes CASSLALGGTEQYF.

The V and J genes are TRBV29-1 and TRBJ2-7; 12 bases are shared with TRBD2. Unmatched junction bases numbered 3, after V lost 1 base and J lost 2 bases. Germline lookup yields CDR1 SQVTM and CDR2 ANQGSEA. CDR3 size: 15 residues. The CDR3 region has the DNA TGCAGCGTTGAAGCTCGACTAGCGGGAGCCTACGAGCAGTACTTC. Translated, it gives CSVEARLAGAYEQYF.

This clonotype was detected ten times or more. The chain links TRBV4-1 to TRBJ2-1; TRBD2 is a possible D gene (5 bases). CDR1 and CDR2 from the germline V gene are MGHRA and YSYEKL. The CDR3 has 14 residues. V was clipped by 4 bases and J by 0 bases, with 7 bases between them. The DNA for the CDR3 is TGCGCCAGCAGCCTAGGGAGCTCCTACAATGAGCAGTTCTTC. It translates to CASSLGSSYNEQFF.

This clonotype has a count of ten or more. This sequence joins TRBV6-5 and TRBJ1-5; 10 bases are a match to TRBD1. The CDR3 loop spans 16 amino acids. The germline V gene encodes CDR1 MNHEY and CDR2 SVGAGI. With V trimmed by 2 bases and J by 1 base, 2 bases remained unmatched. DNA for the CDR3: TGTGCCAGCAGTTACGGGACAGGGGTGAGCAATCAGCCCCAGCATTTT. This translates into CASSYGTGVSNQPQHF.

This clonotype was detected many times. This rearrangement joins TRBV18 to TRBJ1-1, with no clear D. CDR3 length equals 15 residues. Germline loops: CDR1 KGHSH, CDR2 LQKENI. Trimming removed 3 bases from V and 0 bases from J, with 11 bases in between. CDR3 region: CASSPGSYMNTEAFF. The CDR3 DNA reads TGTGCCAGCTCACCTGGGAGTTATATGAACACTGAAGCTTTCTTT.

This clonotype was counted between two and nine times. CDR3 nucleotides: TGTGCCTGGAGTCAAGGTTACGAGCAGTACTTC. Translated: CAWSQGYEQYF. This chain joins TRBV30 and TRBJ2-7; D remains ambiguous. The CDR3 has 11 amino acids. V was cut by 2 bases and J by 4 bases, with 6 bases left in between. Germline assignment: CDR1 GTSNPN and CDR2 SVGIG (reference sequence).

This clonotype was seen repeatedly, ten times or more. V and J are TRBV14 and TRBJ2-6; D unclear. Trimming removed 5 bases at V and 0 bases at J, with 20 bases between. Germline-derived CDR1 and CDR2 are SGHDN and FVKESK. This CDR3 is built from 19 residues. CDR3 DNA sequence: TGTGCCAGCAGCTTTAAGACGTCGTTGACGGCCTCTGGGGCCAACGTCCTGACTTTC. It yields the protein CASSFKTSLTASGANVLTF.

As for this clonotype: A much larger clonotype is one base distant, so this may be a read error. The chain is built from TRBV30 and TRBJ1-1; weak D call: TRBD1 (5 bases). CDR1 is GTSNPN and CDR2 is SVGIG in the germline V gene (reference sequence). There are 12 residues in the CDR3. Trimming took off 5 bases at V and 4 bases at J, with 11 bases between the two ends. CDR3 in amino acids: CAWGPGGTEAFF. The CDR3 nucleotides read TGTGCCTGGGGTCCGGGGGGCACTGAAGCTTTCTTT. The whole variable domain, remainder taken from reference TRBV30 and TRBJ1-1, is SQTIHQWPATLVQPVGSPLSLECTVEGTSNPNLYWYRQAAGRGLQLLFYSVGIGQISSEVPQNLSASRPQDRQFILSSKKLLLSDSGFYLCAWGPGGTEAFFGQGTRLTVV.

A word on this clonotype: A much larger clone sits a single nucleotide away, making a read error possible. This chain connects TRBV7-9 to TRBJ2-1, with 7 positions matching TRBD2. Germline V gene data show CDR1 as SEHNR and CDR2 as FQNEAQ (reference sequence). This CDR3 comprises 18 residues. CDR3 amino acids: CASSSFGSRGSSYNGQFF. The CDR3 region has the DNA TGTGCCAGCAGCTCCTTCGGGTCTCGCGGGAGCTCCTACAATGGGCAGTTCTTC.

As for this clonotype: A read error may explain this, as a much larger clone is one base away. The rearrangement links TRBV7-3 to TRBJ2-1; 7 nucleotides line up with TRBD2. The CDR3 extends over 15 amino acids. J gave up 4 bases and V 2 bases, and 5 bases lay outside the gene matches. Germline assignment: CDR1 SGHTA and CDR2 FQGTGA. The CDR3 sequence: CASSLALAAYNEQFF. The CDR3 DNA sequence: TGTGCCAGCAGCTTAGCTCTAGCGGCGTACAATGAGCAGTTCTTC.

This clonotype came up a few times. The J gene is TRBJ1-1, the V gene TRBV11-3; no firm D call. The CDR3 extends over 13 amino acids. Trimming took 5 bases from V and 7 from J, leaving 14 bases between them. Germline assignment: CDR1 SGHNT and CDR2 YENEEA. DNA for the CDR3: TGTGCCAGCAGCCCGCCTGAGCGGAATGAAGCTTTCTTT. Translated: CASSPPERNEAFF.

This clonotype was seen repeatedly, ten times or more. The genes are TRBV6-5 and TRBJ1-1; D possibly corresponds to TRBD1 (5 bases). From germline, CDR1 is MNHEY and CDR2 SVGAGI. V was clipped by 6 bases and J by 1 base, with 9 bases between them. This CDR3 spans 13 amino acids. CDR3 region: CASRPTGNTEAFF. The CDR3 DNA is TGTGCCAGCAGACCCACAGGGAACACTGAAGCTTTCTTT.

This clonotype was recorded at least ten times. The genes are TRBV7-9 and TRBJ2-7, with a weak D call TRBD2 (6 bases). Trimming took off 5 bases at V and 1 base at J, with 15 bases between the two ends. The CDR3 has 15 amino acids. Germline V CDR1 and CDR2: SEHNR, FQNEAQ (reference sequence). CDR3 loop: CASSPRDFFSYEQYF. As DNA, the CDR3 is TGTGCCAGCAGCCCACGGGACTTTTTTTCCTACGAGCAGTACTTC.

This rearrangement joins TRBV28 to TRBJ1-1, with a weak D call TRBD1 (5 bases). V was clipped by 6 bases and J by 3 bases, with 8 bases between them. The CDR3 length is 12 residues. From germline, CDR1 is MDHEN and CDR2 SYDVKM. The CDR3 DNA follows: TGTGCCAGCAGCCGGACATACACTGAAGCTTTCTTT. It encodes CASSRTYTEAFF.

Comment on this clonotype: A much bigger clone sits one base away, suggesting this may be a read error. This rearrangement joins TRBV12-5 to TRBJ1-1; D is possibly TRBD1 (5 bases). The CDR3 length is 13 residues. Trimming stripped 11 bases from V and 2 bases from J, with 15 bases between. From germline, CDR1 is LGHNT and CDR2 FRNRAP. CDR3 sequence (DNA): TGTGCTGGTGTGGTAGGGACCAACACTGAAGCTTTCTTT. This translates into CAGVVGTNTEAFF. The complete variable domain, with remaining parts taken from reference TRBV12-5 and TRBJ1-1, reads DARVTQTPRHKVTEMGQEVTMRCQPILGHNTVFWYRQTMMQGLELLAYFRNRAPLDDSGMPKDRFSAEMPDATLATLKIQPSEPRDSAVYFCAGVVGTNTEAFFGQGTRLTVV.

This clonotype was counted at least ten times. J is TRBJ2-2 and V is TRBV10-2, with 10 bases matching TRBD2. V shed 6 bases and J 0 bases; nucleotides not matched to a gene: 7. Germline V gives CDR1 WSHSY, CDR2 SAAADI. The CDR3 has 17 amino acids. The CDR3: CASRTGLALTNTGELFF. As DNA, the CDR3 is TGCGCCAGCAGAACGGGACTAGCGCTTACGAACACCGGGGAGCTGTTTTTT.

This clonotype was detected many times. The chain joins TRBV29-1 to TRBJ2-5; the D call may be TRBD1 or TRBD2 (6 bases each). The CDR3 extends over 14 amino acids. The V end lost 3 bases, the J end lost 3 bases, and 14 bases lay between the germline ends. The germline V gene has CDR1 SQVTM and CDR2 ANQGSEA. The CDR3 loop is CSVDPGAYKETQYF. The CDR3 region has the DNA TGCAGCGTTGACCCGGGGGCCTATAAAGAGACCCAGTACTTC.

This clonotype was counted between two and nine times. A much larger clone differs by one base, so this may be a read error. Here the CDR3 DNA reads TGTGCCAGTCTTGGGGCGATGGATAACTTTCCGAACTATGGCTACACCTTC. Translation gives CASLGAMDNFPNYGYTF. The chain uses TRBV19 and TRBJ1-2; tentative D call: TRBD1 (5 bases). In germline, CDR1 is LNHDA, CDR2 SQIVND (reference sequence). This CDR3 spans 17 amino acids. V shed 8 bases and J shed 2 bases, with 24 bases lying between them.